This TCR beta chain was found in a study of T cells in Graves' hyperthyroidism and ophthalmopathy. Findings and caveats of the study: Blood also carried most thyroid clonotypes expanded above 0.001.

Regions amplified from RNA transcripts were the TCR beta CDR3 regions. The TCR CDR3 first-round RT-PCR relied on the HTBI primer set. Each CDR3 protein gets one entry after TCRdb re-called the multiplex PCR reads with MiXCR. The sample includes hundreds of thousands of distinct CDR3 sequences, 16% of them seen just once. J was trimmed by 4 bases and V by 5 bases; bases with no gene match: 16. The CDR3 is made up of 17 amino acids. Germline assignment: CDR1 SEHNR and CDR2 FQNEAQ (reference sequence). Turning to this clonotype: Its target is not known.

Patients were excluded for uncontrolled infection, other autoimmune disease, pregnancy or lactation. In making diagnoses, clinical symptoms, serum thyroxine and TRAb, thyroid ultrasound and orbital computed tomography were all used. The specimen was blood. The chain combines TRBV7-9 with TRBJ2-7; 8 nucleotides line up with TRBD1. The source of this sequence is a woman aged 18 to 35 with Graves' hyperthyroidism. The CDR3 sequence: CASSPGDRDRRVYEQYF. CDR3 coding DNA: TGTGCCAGCAGCCCCGGTGACCGGGACAGGCGGGTGTACGAGCAGTACTTC.